Following are 21 T cell receptor beta chains from one sample sequenced in a study of T cell responses to AZD1222 COVID-19 vaccine. Method: immunoSEQ multiplex PCR; TCRdb's copy keeps in-frame clones and lacks some. The repertoire holds 70,000 or so clones, with about 88% as singletons. The input for sequencing was peripheral blood, taken on day 0 of AZD1222 vaccination. The receptors were gathered from an adult in good health.

The chain combines TRBV7-9 with TRBJ2-5; 10 bases align to TRBD2. The germline CDR1 and CDR2 sequences are SEHNR and FQNEAQ (reference sequence). V shed 4 bases, J shed 1 base, and the junction held 3 bases outside the gene matches. This CDR3 region has 15 residues. The CDR3 DNA reads as TGTGCCAGCAGCTCAAGCGGGAGGGCCCAAGAGACCCAGTACTTC. Translation gives CASSSSGRAQETQYF.

This clone was counted once. The V gene is TRBV11-2, the J gene TRBJ2-3, with D perhaps given as TRBD1 or TRBD2 (5 bases each). The germline V gene has CDR1 SGHAT and CDR2 FQNNGV. Trimming took off 1 base at V and 1 base at J, with 12 bases between the two ends. This CDR3 is 16 amino acids long. The CDR3 sequence is CASSLAGTRGTDTQYF. CDR3 nucleotides: TGTGCCAGCAGCTTAGCGGGGACCCGCGGCACAGATACGCAGTATTTT.

V gene TRBV6-5 combines with J gene TRBJ2-7; 10 positions agree with TRBD2. V was pared by 6 bases and J by 7 bases, with 6 bases of the junction left unmatched. CDR3 length: 13 residues. Germline CDR1 is MNHEY and CDR2 is SVGAGI. CDR3 coding DNA: TGTGCCAGCAGGGCTAGCGGGAGTAGTGAGCAGTACTTC. It is translated as CASRASGSSEQYF.

This chain links TRBV6-5 with TRBJ2-3; D is uncertain. The CDR3 contains 14 residues. Germline V gene lookup returns CDR1 MNHEY and CDR2 SVGAGI. V lost 8 bases to trimming and J lost 3 bases, with 15 bases between them. The DNA for the CDR3 is TGTGCCAGCGTCGCCCGTGGGCGTACAGATACGCAGTATTTT. Amino acid sequence: CASVARGRTDTQYF.

This chain links TRBV2 with TRBJ2-3; D perhaps matches TRBD2 (6 bases). V lost 0 bases and J 0 bases, leaving 10 bases between the germline ends. CDR1 is SNHLY and CDR2 is FYNNEI in the germline V gene. There are 16 residues in the CDR3. Written as DNA, the CDR3 is TGTGCCAGCAGTGAAGCTAGCGGAACTAGCACAGATACGCAGTATTTT. Protein: CASSEASGTSTDTQYF.

The V call is TRBV5-8, the J call TRBJ1-1; TRBD1 is a possible D gene (6 bases). Germline V gives CDR1 SGHTS, CDR2 YDEGEE. V shed 0 bases and J shed 2 bases, with 14 bases lying between them. The CDR3 has 16 amino acids. The CDR3 bases are TGTGCCAGCAGCTTGGTACATGGGGACACCAACACTGAAGCTTTCTTT. Protein: CASSLVHGDTNTEAFF.

The chain is built from TRBV5-1 and TRBJ2-5; D not resolved. V shed 2 bases and J shed 4 bases, with 6 bases lying between them. Per the germline V gene, CDR1 is SGHRS and CDR2 is YFSETQ. This CDR3 contains 12 residues. The CDR3 DNA follows: TGCGCCAGCAGCTTATTGGCAGAGACCCAGTACTTC. It specifies CASSLLAETQYF.

This rearrangement joins TRBV4-2 to TRBJ2-1; 7 bases align to TRBD2. The trim removed 4 bases at V and 6 bases at J, leaving 12 bases unmatched. Germline V lookup: CDR1 LGHNA, CDR2 YNFKEQ. The CDR3 spans 16 residues. CDR3 bases: TGTGCCAGCAGCCCCTACGGCCAGCGGGATTTCAATGAGCAGTTCTTC. Protein: CASSPYGQRDFNEQFF.

The J gene is TRBJ2-3, the V gene TRBV6-2 or TRBV6-3; no clear D gene. CDR3 length: 12 residues. V was trimmed by 2 bases and J by 5 bases, leaving 5 bases between them. The V gene's germline CDR1 is MNHEY and CDR2 SVGEGT. CDR3 sequence (DNA): TGTGCCAGCAGTTACGTAGGAGATACGCAGTATTTT. Encoded protein: CASSYVGDTQYF.

The genes are TRBV5-8 and TRBJ1-1; TRBD1 might be the D (5 bases). Germline CDR1 reads SGHTS; CDR2 reads YDEGEE. The length of the CDR3 is 13 residues. The V end lost 0 bases, the J end lost 6 bases, and 9 bases lay between the germline ends. CDR3 nucleotide sequence: TGTGCCAGCAGCTTGGCAGGGAGCCCTGAAGCTTTCTTT. This codes for CASSLAGSPEAFF.

This chain links TRBV2 with TRBJ2-2; D is possibly TRBD1 or TRBD2 (5 bases each). CDR3 length: 15 amino acids. V gave up 2 bases and J gave up 3 bases, with 10 bases separating them. CDR1 and CDR2 (germline): SNHLY, FYNNEI. CDR3 residues: CASSEFGTDTGELFF. CDR3 DNA sequence: TGTGCCAGCAGTGAATTTGGGACGGACACCGGGGAGCTGTTTTTT.

The CDR3 loop reads CASRIFHSFNEKLFF. Here the CDR3 DNA reads TGTGCCAGCAGGATATTCCACAGCTTCAATGAAAAACTGTTTTTT. This chain links TRBV6-5 with TRBJ1-4; D unresolved. Germline V gene lookup returns CDR1 MNHEY and CDR2 SVGAGI. The V and J ends lost 6 bases and 5 bases respectively, with 16 bases between them. This CDR3 is built from 15 residues.

The rearrangement links TRBV23-1 to TRBJ1-5, with 11 bases matching TRBD1. TRBV23-1 is marked as an open reading frame, function uncertain. The CDR3 loop spans 16 amino acids. V lost 6 bases and J lost 3; bases outside the gene matches: 7. The CDR3 nucleotides are TGCGCCAGCAGCCCGGGACAGGGGGAATTCAATCAGCCCCAGCATTTT. It encodes CASSPGQGEFNQPQHF.

V is TRBV7-9 and J is TRBJ2-5, with 9 positions matching TRBD2. Germline loops: CDR1 SEHNR, CDR2 FQNEAQ (reference sequence). This CDR3 contains 19 residues. Trimming at V came to 5 bases and at J to 1 base, leaving 17 bases not matched to a gene. DNA for the CDR3: TGTGCCAGCAGCGGAGAGGGTAGGCTAGCGGGACCCCTCCAAGAGACCCAGTACTTC. It codes for CASSGEGRLAGPLQETQYF.

This clone was seen repeatedly, ten times or more. J is TRBJ1-2 and V is TRBV19, with D perhaps TRBD1 (6 bases). Deletions cut 7 bases from V and 3 bases from J, with 15 bases between. Germline lookup yields CDR1 LNHDA and CDR2 SQIVND (reference sequence). CDR3 length: 14 residues. The CDR3 loop is CASKGDILHYGYTF. CDR3 nucleotides: TGTGCCAGTAAGGGGGACATCCTACACTATGGCTACACCTTC.

The chain links TRBV28 to TRBJ2-1; 9 positions agree with TRBD1. V was pared by 5 bases and J by 5 bases, with 7 bases of the junction left unmatched. Germline V gene data show CDR1 as MDHEN and CDR2 as SYDVKM. The CDR3 sequence is 15 residues long. The CDR3 protein is CASSTSGTGNNEQFF. CDR3 sequence (DNA): TGTGCCAGCAGTACATCCGGGACAGGGAACAATGAGCAGTTCTTC. The entire variable domain, with the rest obtained from reference TRBV28 and TRBJ2-1, is as follows: DVKVTQSSRYLVKRTGEKVFLECVQDMDHENMFWYRQDPGLGLRLIYFSYDVKMKEKGDIPEGYSVSREKKERFSLILESASTNQTSMYLCASSTSGTGNNEQFFGPGTRLTVL.

The chain is built from TRBV2 and TRBJ1-6; D not resolved. Germline lookup yields CDR1 SNHLY and CDR2 FYNNEI. The ends were cut back, 2 bases at V and 10 bases at J, with 12 bases in the middle. This CDR3 has 14 residues. In DNA, the CDR3 is TGTGCCAGCAGTGAAATGGGGTCTAGATCACCCCTCCACTTT. Translation gives CASSEMGSRSPLHF.

The CDR3 DNA is TGCAGTGCTTACAGGGATCTGGGAGCTTTCTTT. It translates to CSAYRDLGAFF. The gene calls are TRBV20-1 and TRBJ1-1; D might be TRBD1 (6 bases). Per germline, CDR1 DFQATT and CDR2 SNEGSKA (reference sequence). Trimming removed 5 bases at V and 10 bases at J, with 14 bases between. The CDR3 runs to 11 residues.

The gene calls are TRBV28 and TRBJ2-2; D not resolved. Trimming left V 7 bases short and J 7 bases short, with 7 bases between. The CDR3 sequence is 11 residues long. Germline V gene sequence: CDR1 MDHEN, CDR2 SYDVKM. As DNA, the CDR3 is TGTGCCAGCACGTCGAACGGGGAGCTGTTTTTT. Translating it yields CASTSNGELFF. Variable domain in full (rest from reference TRBV28 and TRBJ2-2): DVKVTQSSRYLVKRTGEKVFLECVQDMDHENMFWYRQDPGLGLRLIYFSYDVKMKEKGDIPEGYSVSREKKERFSLILESASTNQTSMYLCASTSNGELFFGEGSRLTVL.

The V call is TRBV21-1, the J call TRBJ2-7; the table assigns TRBD2, which was not confirmed against the DNA. TRBV21-1 is a recognized pseudogene. This CDR3 is built from 19 residues. The CDR3, as DNA: TGTGCCAGCAGGAAAGTGGAAAGACAGTGCGGGACTCTCTCCTACGAGCAGTACTTC. Protein: CASRKVERQCGTLSYEQYF.

V gene TRBV10-3 combines with J gene TRBJ1-1; tentative D call: TRBD1 (6 bases). This CDR3 region has 13 residues. V was pared by 10 bases and J by 10 bases, with 22 bases between. The germline V gene has CDR1 ENHRY and CDR2 SYGVKD. The CDR3 DNA is TGTGCCACCGCACTTACAGGGTCGTCGGGAGCTTTCTTT. Translation gives CATALTGSSGAFF.